These 30 T cell receptor beta chains were all obtained from the same sample, sequenced in a study of cytomegalovirus exposure and HLA in healthy donors. This PCR relied on a set of 60 Vbeta primers and 13 Jbeta primers. Sequencing used immunoSEQ multiplex PCR; TCRdb keeps in-frame clones, though not all of them. This repertoire includes around 150,000 clones. The sequenced material came from PBMCs. These receptors were obtained from a man aged 40-49 years in good health and CMV-seronegative.

The chain is built from TRBV5-6 and TRBJ2-1; tentative D call: TRBD1 (5 bases). The length of the CDR3 is 17 residues. The germline CDR1 and CDR2 sequences are SGHDT and YYEEEE. V shed 0 bases and J shed 5 bases, with 18 bases lying between them. The CDR3 region is CASSLAGRTPPHNEQFF. For the CDR3, the DNA is TGTGCCAGCAGCTTGGCCGGGCGGACACCGCCTCACAATGAGCAGTTCTTC.

Turning to this clone: One junction end does not reproduce the germline sequence, and a read error may be involved. This chain uses TRBV6-5 with TRBJ1-2; possibly TRBD1 for D (6 bases). The CDR3 is 14 residues long. Germline values: CDR1 MNHEY, CDR2 SVGAGI. This CDR3 is CASTPNLGGDGTTF. In DNA form, the CDR3 reads TGTGCCAGCACCCCAAACCTAGGGGGGGATGGGACTACTTTC.

The chain combines TRBV6-1 with TRBJ1-6; D may be TRBD1 (6 bases). The length of the CDR3 is 17 residues. The V and J ends lost 2 bases and 0 bases respectively, with 11 bases between them. Germline V gene lookup returns CDR1 MNHNS and CDR2 SASEGT. CDR3 loop: CASSELQGSSYNSPLHF. In nucleotides, the CDR3 is TGTGCCAGCAGTGAATTACAGGGCAGCTCCTATAATTCACCCCTCCACTTT.

This chain links TRBV21-1 with TRBJ1-6. TRBV21-1 is flagged as a pseudogene. The CDR3 contains 11 residues. CDR3 residues: CASKRDSPLHF. DNA for the CDR3: TGTGCCAGCAAGCGGGATTCACCCCTCCACTTT.

J is TRBJ2-2 and V is TRBV2; a possible D gene is TRBD1 (5 bases). The CDR3 spans 15 residues. CDR1 is SNHLY, CDR2 FYNNEI, per germline. V lost 0 bases and J 6 bases, leaving 11 bases between the germline ends. In nucleotides, the CDR3 is TGTGCCAGCAGTGAAGCAGGACATTACCCCGGGGAGCTGTTTTTT. Protein product: CASSEAGHYPGELFF.

The chain couples TRBV7-2 to TRBJ1-1, with 7 positions matching TRBD1. Germline lookup yields CDR1 SGHTA and CDR2 FQGNSA. This CDR3 contains 17 residues. V shed 2 bases and J 9 bases; nucleotides not matched to a gene: 18. CDR3 residues: CASSLHRGLGQQDKAFF. Here the CDR3 DNA reads TGTGCCAGCAGCTTACATAGGGGCTTGGGACAGCAAGATAAAGCTTTCTTT.

The gene calls are TRBV5-1 and TRBJ2-1; tentatively, D is TRBD2 (6 bases). The germline V gene has CDR1 SGHRS and CDR2 YFSETQ. Between the trimmed V and J ends, which lost 0 bases and 0 bases, there was a span of 7 bases. The CDR3 has 15 residues. CDR3 sequence reads: CASSLAGVSYNEQFF. CDR3 nucleotide sequence: TGCGCCAGCAGCTTGGCGGGGGTCTCCTACAATGAGCAGTTCTTC.

J is TRBJ2-7 and V is TRBV7-3, with 8 bases identical to TRBD1. The germline V gene encodes CDR1 SGHTA and CDR2 FQGTGA. The CDR3 runs 15 residues. Trimming took 1 base from V and 3 from J; bases not matched to a gene: 5. The CDR3 sequence is CASSLNGGQGYEQYF. CDR3 bases: TGTGCCAGCAGCTTAAATGGTGGACAGGGCTACGAGCAGTACTTC.

The chain has TRBV19 and TRBJ2-5; 10 bases match TRBD2. The CDR3 runs to 17 residues. Germline V CDR1 and CDR2: LNHDA, SQIVND (reference sequence). J was trimmed by 4 bases and V by 4 bases; bases with no gene match: 12. The CDR3 reads CASSSGAGGSKGETQYF. The DNA for the CDR3 is TGTGCCAGTAGTAGTGGAGCGGGGGGGTCGAAGGGAGAGACCCAGTACTTC.

The V gene is TRBV28, the J gene TRBJ1-1, with D perhaps TRBD1 (6 bases). The CDR3 runs 14 residues. Germline values: CDR1 MDHEN, CDR2 SYDVKM. V was pared by 5 bases and J by 5 bases, with 15 bases between. The CDR3 sequence: CASSLQGRRTEAFF. Here the CDR3 DNA reads TGTGCCAGCAGTCTACAGGGCCGCAGGACTGAAGCTTTCTTT.

The chain uses TRBV5-1 and TRBJ1-1; 8 nucleotides agree with TRBD1. This CDR3 has 16 amino acids. V shed 6 bases and J 1 base; nucleotides not matched to a gene: 11. CDR1 and CDR2 (germline): SGHRS, YFSETQ. CDR3: CASTTGAGGPNTEAFF. The DNA of the CDR3 is TGCGCCAGCACCACCGGGGCAGGGGGCCCGAACACTGAAGCTTTCTTT.

The chain couples TRBV5-1 to TRBJ2-1; the D gene is possibly TRBD2 (5 bases). This CDR3 region has 16 residues. In germline, CDR1 is SGHRS, CDR2 YFSETQ. V was trimmed by 7 bases and J by 0 bases, leaving 17 bases between them. The chain's CDR3 is CASSTPGISSYNEQFF. The CDR3 nucleotides read TGCGCCAGCTCAACCCCGGGGATTAGCTCCTACAATGAGCAGTTCTTC.

V usage is TRBV6-5 and J usage is TRBJ2-5; D possibly corresponds to TRBD2 (5 bases). Germline CDR1 reads MNHEY; CDR2 reads SVGAGI. This CDR3 region has 13 residues. The V and J ends lost 4 bases and 4 bases respectively, with 10 bases between them. For the CDR3, the DNA is TGTGCCAGCAGTTGGCGTGGAGGAGAGACCCAGTACTTC. It translates to CASSWRGGETQYF.

The chain employs TRBV18 and TRBJ1-1, with no clear D. The CDR3 consists of 15 residues. CDR1 KGHSH and CDR2 LQKENI come from the germline V gene. Trimming took 2 bases from V and 1 from J, leaving 11 bases between them. DNA for the CDR3: TGTGCCAGCTCACCAGAGGGTAATCGGAACACTGAAGCTTTCTTT. It encodes CASSPEGNRNTEAFF.

The chain combines TRBV7-2 with TRBJ2-3; D possibly corresponds to TRBD2 (5 bases). V was pared by 1 base and J by 6 bases, with 14 bases between. The CDR3 covers 15 residues. CDR1 is SGHTA, CDR2 FQGNSA, per germline. The CDR3 DNA sequence: TGTGCCAGCAGCTTAGGAGGGCCGCAATGGGATACGCAGTATTTT. Its protein product is CASSLGGPQWDTQYF.

V gene TRBV19 combines with J gene TRBJ1-1, with 10 nucleotides matching TRBD1. CDR3 length: 12 residues. V was pared by 5 bases and J by 8 bases, with 2 bases of the junction left unmatched. CDR1 is LNHDA and CDR2 is SQIVND in the germline V gene (reference sequence). CDR3 sequence: CASSSTGGEAFF. The CDR3 DNA reads TGTGCCAGTAGTTCGACAGGGGGCGAAGCTTTCTTT.

V is TRBV5-4 and J is TRBJ2-3; 7 bases are shared with TRBD1. In germline, CDR1 is SGHNT, CDR2 YYREEE (reference sequence). Germline trimming cut 5 bases from V and 5 bases from J; bases unmatched to any gene: 5. The CDR3 totals 13 residues. CDR3 in amino acids: CASSKTGVDTQYF. The DNA of the CDR3 is TGTGCCAGCAGTAAAACAGGGGTAGATACGCAGTATTTT.

The J gene is TRBJ2-2, the V gene TRBV5-4; TRBD1 is a possible D gene (5 bases). Deletions cut 3 bases from V and 3 bases from J, with 9 bases between. The CDR3 contains 14 residues. Germline CDR1 and CDR2: SGHNT and YYREEE (reference sequence). The CDR3, as DNA: TGTGCCAGCAGCTCGATCAGGGACACCGGGGAGCTGTTTTTT. Its translation: CASSSIRDTGELFF.

V gene TRBV11-1 combines with J gene TRBJ2-2, with TRBD1 matching 8 bases. With 4 bases clipped from V and 9 bases from J, the junction kept 4 bases outside the gene matches. Germline V lookup: CDR1 SGHAT, CDR2 FQDESV (reference sequence). The CDR3 extends over 13 amino acids. CDR3 in amino acids: CASSSDRVRELFF. CDR3 in DNA: TGTGCCAGCAGCTCGGACAGGGTCCGGGAGCTGTTTTTT.

The CDR3 spells CASSPGGYEQYF. The CDR3 DNA sequence: TGTGCCAGCAGTCCCGGCGGCTACGAGCAGTACTTC. V is TRBV28 and J is TRBJ2-7; D remains ambiguous. Trimming took 5 bases from V and 3 from J, leaving 8 bases between them. Germline V gene data show CDR1 as MDHEN and CDR2 as SYDVKM. The CDR3 has 12 amino acids.

The J gene is TRBJ1-1, the V gene TRBV2; 7 bases are a match to TRBD1. The trim removed 3 bases at V and 6 bases at J, leaving 10 bases unmatched. CDR1 is SNHLY, CDR2 FYNNEI, per germline. The CDR3 totals 15 residues. CDR3 coding DNA: TGTGCCAGCAGTGAGTGGGGGGTTACAGGGGCTGAAGCTTTCTTT. This encodes CASSEWGVTGAEAFF. The variable domain in full, completed from reference TRBV2 and TRBJ1-1, reads EPEVTQTPSHQVTQMGQEVILRCVPISNHLYFYWYRQILGQKVEFLVSFYNNEISEKSEIFDDQFSVERPDGSNFTLKIRSTKLEDSAMYFCASSEWGVTGAEAFFGQGTRLTVV.

The rearrangement links TRBV10-3 to TRBJ2-7; tentative D call: TRBD1 (5 bases). Germline lookup yields CDR1 ENHRY and CDR2 SYGVKD. The CDR3 spans 15 residues. The ends were cut back, 5 bases at V and 2 bases at J, with 16 bases in the middle. The DNA for the CDR3 is TGTGCCATCAGTCCAACACGGACACCAACCTACGAGCAGTACTTC. Its protein product is CAISPTRTPTYEQYF.

This rearrangement joins TRBV19 to TRBJ1-6, with TRBD1 identical over 7 bases. This CDR3 has 16 amino acids. V gave up 6 bases and J gave up 6 bases; unmatched junction bases: 11. Germline CDR1 reads LNHDA; CDR2 reads SQIVND (reference sequence). CDR3 coding DNA: TGTGCCAGTAGCACAACCGGGACAGCCCCTAATTCACCCCTCCACTTT. This codes for CASSTTGTAPNSPLHF.

This rearrangement joins TRBV11-3 to TRBJ2-3; 9 bases fit TRBD2. The germline CDR1 and CDR2 sequences are SGHNT and YENEEA. The CDR3 consists of 15 residues. The trim removed 0 bases at V and 4 bases at J, leaving 2 bases unmatched. The CDR3 sequence: CASSLEGTSPDTQYF. The CDR3 nucleotides are TGTGCCAGCAGCTTAGAGGGGACTAGCCCAGATACGCAGTATTTT. The variable domain in full, with the rest retrieved from reference TRBV11-3 and TRBJ2-3, is EAGVVQSPRYKIIEKKQPVAFWCNPISGHNTLYWYLQNLGQGPELLIRYENEEAVDDSQLPKDRFSAERLKGVDSTLKIQPAELGDSAVYLCASSLEGTSPDTQYFGPGTRLTVL.

The chain employs TRBV18 and TRBJ1-4, with a possible D match to TRBD1 (6 bases). Trimming removed 3 bases from V and 7 bases from J, with 15 bases in between. Germline V gene lookup returns CDR1 KGHSH and CDR2 LQKENI. This CDR3 region has 15 residues. The CDR3 DNA reads as TGTGCCAGCTCACCCTTGGGGGGGGCGGGTGAAAAACTGTTTTTT. Translated, it gives CASSPLGGAGEKLFF.

The genes are TRBV5-1 and TRBJ1-2, with D possibly TRBD1 on 6 matching bases. The CDR3 covers 16 residues. Looked up from germline, CDR1 is SGHRS and CDR2 is YFSETQ. V lost 0 bases and J 1 base, leaving 13 bases between the germline ends. Here the CDR3 DNA reads TGCGCCAGCAGCTTGGGGACCAGGGGAATTAACTATGGCTACACCTTC. Translating it yields CASSLGTRGINYGYTF.

The V and J genes are TRBV7-2 and TRBJ2-7; perhaps TRBD1 as D (7 bases). CDR1 and CDR2 (germline): SGHTA, FQGNSA. Trimming took off 3 bases at V and 5 bases at J, with 14 bases between the two ends. The CDR3 is made up of 14 amino acids. The CDR3 DNA follows: TGTGCCAGCAGCTTGAACAGGGGAGGAAACGAGCAGTACTTC. Its translation is CASSLNRGGNEQYF.

The V call is TRBV5-1, the J call TRBJ2-1; possibly TRBD2 for D (7 bases). CDR3 length equals 16 residues. Deletions cut 4 bases from V and 6 bases from J, with 20 bases between. Germline V gene data show CDR1 as SGHRS and CDR2 as YFSETQ. The CDR3 DNA is TGCGCCAGCAGCCCGGGGGCTGGGGGGGCCCCCAATGAGCAGTTCTTC. As protein: CASSPGAGGAPNEQFF.

In regard to this clone: The identical CDR3 is also encoded by other nucleotide sequences in the sample. The chain uses TRBV7-9 and TRBJ1-1; unclear D gene. In germline, CDR1 is SEHNR, CDR2 FQNEAQ (reference sequence). The CDR3 runs 12 residues. Trimming left V 4 bases short and J 3 bases short, with 6 bases between. The CDR3 spells CASSWGDTEAFF. For the CDR3, the DNA is TGTGCCAGCAGCTGGGGAGACACTGAAGCTTTCTTT.

CDR3 in amino acids: CASSVVGANTGELFF. For the CDR3, the DNA is TGTGCCAGCAGCGTAGTAGGGGCGAACACCGGGGAGCTGTTTTTT. This sequence joins TRBV9 and TRBJ2-2, with a weak D call TRBD1 (5 bases). CDR1 and CDR2 from the germline V gene are SGDLS and YYNGEE. V was pared by 0 bases and J by 0 bases, with 6 bases between. The CDR3 covers 15 residues.